A selection of T cell receptor beta chains follows, all from one sample in a study of blood T cell repertoires in COVID-19. TCRdb's copy holds only in-frame clones and misses some; the assay was immunoSEQ multiplex PCR. In the table there are about 97,000 clones, just under 85% of which are singletons. Sample: peripheral blood. The receptor set was obtained from a man aged 35 to 55 with active or convalescent COVID-19. Both conserved end residues are part of each CDR3. A D gene is named only where the DNA matches it firmly. The size field is filled for only some rows; it gives once, few, many or a size class.

>NA|TRBJ2-2|TRBV25-1|NA
TGTGCCAGCAGTGAGCGGGATCTCACCGGGGAGCTGTTTTTT
CASSERDLTGELFF
>TRBD2|TRBJ2-3|TRBV18|NA
TGTGCCAGCTCACCACCGGGACTAGCGGGGGGAACAGATACGCAGTATTTT
CASSPPGLAGGTDTQYF
>NA|TRBJ2-6|TRBV4-3|NA
TGCGCCAGCAGCCAAGGGATAGGGGCAAGGGGGGCCAACGTCCTGACTTTC
CASSQGIGARGANVLTF
>NA|TRBJ2-3|TRBV19|NA
TGTGCCAGTAGTCCCCGCCAGGGGACAGATACGCAGTATTTT
CASSPRQGTDTQYF
>TRBD1|TRBJ1-2|TRBV28|NA
TGTGCCAGCAGTGCACCGGCCGACAGGGGCAACTATGGCTACACCTTC
CASSAPADRGNYGYTF
>TRBD1|TRBJ1-5|TRBV7-8|NA
TGTGCCAGCAGCGTCCAGGGACAGGGTTCTTATAGCAATCAGCCCCAGCATTTT
CASSVQGQGSYSNQPQHF
>TRBD1|TRBJ2-1|TRBV5-1|NA
TGCGCCAGCTCCACGGGACAGGGCTACAATGAGCAGTTCTTC
CASSTGQGYNEQFF
>TRBD2|TRBJ2-3|TRBV5-1|NA
TGCGCCAGCAGCCTAGGGACTAGCGGGGGGGCCAGAACAGATACGCAGTATTTT
CASSLGTSGGARTDTQYF
>NA|TRBJ1-5|TRBV18|once
TGTGCCAGCTCACTCGAGAATCAGCCCCAGCATTTT
CASSLENQPQHF
>NA|TRBJ1-2|TRBV3-1/TRBV3-2|NA
TGTGCCACCCGCGGGGGAGGGTATGGCTACACCTTC
CATRGGGYGYTF
>NA|TRBJ2-5|TRBV20-1|NA
TGCAGTGCTAGTTTCCCGGCGGCAGGAGGGAAGACCCAGTACTTC
CSASFPAAGGKTQYF
>NA|TRBJ1-1|TRBV5-5|once
TGTGCCAGCAGACACGACGCGGCGAACACTGAAGCTTTCTTT
CASRHDAANTEAFF
>TRBD1|TRBJ2-5|TRBV19|NA
TGTGCCAGTAGTCCAGGGGGCCCCACAGGGGGCGCCCCCCAAGAGACCCAGTACTTC
CASSPGGPTGGAPQETQYF
>NA|TRBJ2-1|TRBV6-1|NA
TGTGCCAGCAGTGAATTTCAGGGATACAATGAGCAGTTCTTC
CASSEFQGYNEQFF
>TRBD2|TRBJ2-1|TRBV3-1/TRBV3-2|NA
TGTGCCAGCAGCCCGCCGACTAGCGGGGGCCACAATGAGCAGTTCTTC
CASSPPTSGGHNEQFF
>NA|TRBJ2-5|TRBV30|NA
TGTGCCTGGAGCCTACAAGCACAGAACCAAGAGACCCAGTACTTC
CAWSLQAQNQETQYF
>TRBD1|TRBJ1-5|TRBV3-1/TRBV3-2|NA
TGTGCCAGCAGCCAAGCAGGGGGGAATCAGCCCCAGCATTTT
CASSQAGGNQPQHF
>NA|TRBJ2-4|TRBV6-5|NA
TGTGCCAGCAACCGAGCGGACATTCAGTACTTC
CASNRADIQYF
>NA|TRBJ1-2|TRBV3-1/TRBV3-2|NA
TGTGCCAGCAGCCAAGAAGGGGGAGGGCGAAGCTATGGCTACACCTTC
CASSQEGGGRSYGYTF
>NA|TRBJ1-3|TRBV7-8|few
TGTGCCAGCAGCTTAACAGGAGGGGGAAACACCATATATTTT
CASSLTGGGNTIYF
>NA|TRBJ2-5|TRBV18|NA
TGTGCCAGCTCCCAGACAAAGGGGGAAGGGGAGACCCAGTACTTC
CASSQTKGEGETQYF
>NA|TRBJ1-5|TRBV18|NA
TGTGCCAGCTCACCCGAGAGACTTAATCAGCCCCAGCATTTT
CASSPERLNQPQHF
>TRBD1|TRBJ1-5|TRBV6-1|NA
TGTGCCAGCAGTGAGAGCGGAAACAGGGGCATTCAGCCCCAGCATTTT
CASSESGNRGIQPQHF
>NA|TRBJ1-4|TRBV21-1|NA
TGTGCCAGCGCCCTATCTCCCCCAGGGGACGGCGAAAAACTGTTTTTT
CASALSPPGDGEKLFF
>NA|TRBJ2-2|TRBV18|NA
TGTGCCAGCTCACCACAATCAACACTAAACACCGGGGAGCTGTTTTTT
CASSPQSTLNTGELFF
>NA|TRBJ1-6|TRBV7-8|NA
TGTGCCAGCAGCTTACAGAATAATTCACCCCTCCACTTT
CASSLQNNSPLHF
>NA|TRBJ2-2|TRBV7-7|NA
TGTGCTAGCAGCTTAGGGGGGCGAGGCACCGGGGAGCTGTTTTTT
CASSLGGRGTGELFF
>NA|TRBJ2-2|TRBV25-1|NA
TGTGCCAGCAGTGTCGCAGGGGGGCCCGGGGAGCTGTTTTTT
CASSVAGGPGELFF
>NA|TRBJ1-3|TRBV6-5|NA
TGTGCCAGCAGTTACTCTGCGGGAAACACCATATATTTT
CASSYSAGNTIYF